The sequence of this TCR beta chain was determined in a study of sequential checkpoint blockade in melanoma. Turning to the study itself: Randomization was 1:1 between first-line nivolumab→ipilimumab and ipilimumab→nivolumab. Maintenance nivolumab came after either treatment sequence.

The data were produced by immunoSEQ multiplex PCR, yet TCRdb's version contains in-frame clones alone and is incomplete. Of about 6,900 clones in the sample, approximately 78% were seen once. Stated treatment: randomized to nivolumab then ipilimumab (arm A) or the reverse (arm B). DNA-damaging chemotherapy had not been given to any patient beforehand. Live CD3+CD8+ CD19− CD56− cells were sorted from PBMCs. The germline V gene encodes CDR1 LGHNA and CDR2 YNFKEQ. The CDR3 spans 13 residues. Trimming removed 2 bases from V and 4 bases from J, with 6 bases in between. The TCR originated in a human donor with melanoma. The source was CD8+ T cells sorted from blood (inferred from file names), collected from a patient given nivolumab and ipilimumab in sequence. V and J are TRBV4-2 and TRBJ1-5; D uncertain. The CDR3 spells CASSQTLNQPQHF. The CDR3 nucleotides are TGTGCCAGCAGCCAAACATTAAATCAGCCCCAGCATTTT.